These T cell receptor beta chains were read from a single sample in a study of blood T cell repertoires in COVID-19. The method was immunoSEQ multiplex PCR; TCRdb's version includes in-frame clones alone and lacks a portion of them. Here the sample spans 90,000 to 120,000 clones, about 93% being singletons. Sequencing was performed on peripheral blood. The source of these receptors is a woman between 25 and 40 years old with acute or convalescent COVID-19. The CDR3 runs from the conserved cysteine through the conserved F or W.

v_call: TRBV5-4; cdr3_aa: CASSLAGLGTSEQYF
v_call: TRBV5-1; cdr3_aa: CASRRHLNTEAFF
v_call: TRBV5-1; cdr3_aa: CASSSTVTGNTIYF
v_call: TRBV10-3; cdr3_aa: CAIRSGGRETQYF
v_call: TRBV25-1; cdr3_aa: CASSVTNRGFNSPLHF
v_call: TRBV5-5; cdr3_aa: CASSSQRGWQETQYF
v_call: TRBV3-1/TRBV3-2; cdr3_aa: CASSPHGSGSGAGGTQYF
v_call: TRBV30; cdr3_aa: CAWSEGGQVYGYTF
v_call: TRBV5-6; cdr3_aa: CASSRGQGQLYQPQHF
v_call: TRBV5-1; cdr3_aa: CASSPTSGSSYNEQFF
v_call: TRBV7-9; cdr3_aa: CASSSDRSTGELFF
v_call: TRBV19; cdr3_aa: CASSIGRWGLAGLFPDTQYF
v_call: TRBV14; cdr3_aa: CASSQVRTSGTEQYF
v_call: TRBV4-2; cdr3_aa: CASSQDRGSGGYNGYTF
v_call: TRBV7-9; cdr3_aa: CASSLVSGKMPQNTEAFF
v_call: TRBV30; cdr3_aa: CAWTPRGDYEQYF
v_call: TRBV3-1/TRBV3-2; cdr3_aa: CASSQVSGGANTGELFF
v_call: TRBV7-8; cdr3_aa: CASSLVSGGGTDTQYF
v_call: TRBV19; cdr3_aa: CASSSYQNQPQHF
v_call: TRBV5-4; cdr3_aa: CASSFDSGVYNEQFF
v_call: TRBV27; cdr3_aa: CASSSRFGGGYNEQFF
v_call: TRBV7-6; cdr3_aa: CASSLALSVETQYF
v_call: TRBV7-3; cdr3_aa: CAKRQGDYGYTF
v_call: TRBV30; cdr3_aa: CAWLRGQVYGYTF